What follows are 9 T cell receptor beta chains derived from one specimen sequenced in a study of blood T cell repertoires in COVID-19. TCRdb's copy holds only in-frame clones and misses some; the assay was immunoSEQ multiplex PCR. The sample consists of about 90,000 clones, around 92% of them appearing once. The sample comprised peripheral blood. The receptors stem from a woman in her sixties or seventies with active COVID-19.

The chain combines TRBV28 with TRBJ2-1; 7 bases line up with TRBD2. CDR1 MDHEN and CDR2 SYDVKM come from the germline V gene. This CDR3 has 15 amino acids. The V segment lost 7 bases and the J segment 0 bases; nucleotides outside the gene matches: 6. The CDR3 DNA sequence: TGTGCCAGCAACAAAGGCGGGAGCTCCTACAATGAGCAGTTCTTC. Its protein is CASNKGGSSYNEQFF.

This chain joins TRBV3-1 (or the pseudogene TRBV3-2) and TRBJ2-7, with 7 bases fitting TRBD1. The germline V gene encodes CDR1 LGHDT and CDR2 YNNKEL (reference sequence). Germline trimming cut 1 base from V and 3 bases from J; bases unmatched to any gene: 3. The CDR3 loop spans 14 amino acids. The CDR3, as DNA: TGTGCCAGCAGCCAAGGGGGACAGATCTACGAGCAGTACTTC. Translating gives CASSQGGQIYEQYF.

This chain uses TRBV28 with TRBJ2-3; D is uncertain. The V end lost 1 base, the J end lost 0 bases, and 8 bases lay between the germline ends. This CDR3 spans 15 amino acids. The V gene's germline CDR1 is MDHEN and CDR2 SYDVKM. The CDR3 here is CASSLYWQSTDTQYF. The CDR3 bases are TGTGCCAGCAGTTTATATTGGCAGAGCACAGATACGCAGTATTTT.

Remarks on this clone: The junction shows a germline mismatch at one end, possibly a read error. The rearrangement links TRBV7-7 to TRBJ2-5, with 7 positions matching TRBD1. The germline V gene has CDR1 SSHAT and CDR2 FNYEAQ (reference sequence). The CDR3 has 14 residues. Here the CDR3 reads CASSQTGFGETQYF. CDR3 coding DNA: TGTGCTAGCAGCCAGACAGGGTTTGGGGAGACCCAGTACTTC. Filled out from reference TRBV7-7 and TRBJ2-5, the complete variable domain reads GAGVSQSPRYKVTKRGQDVTLRCDPISSHATLYWYQQALGQGPEFLTYFNYEAQPDKSGLPSDRFSAERPEGSISTLTIQRTEQRDSAMYRCASSQTGFGETQYFGPGTRLLVL.

A single count supports this clone. This sequence joins TRBV19 and TRBJ1-1, with D hard to call. Germline V lookup: CDR1 LNHDA, CDR2 SQIVND (reference sequence). Between the trimmed V and J ends, which lost 3 bases and 0 bases, there was a span of 11 bases. The length of the CDR3 is 15 residues. Here the CDR3 reads CASSIKPGMNTEAFF. CDR3 nucleotides: TGTGCCAGTAGTATTAAGCCGGGGATGAACACTGAAGCTTTCTTT.

The count of this clone is one. The rearrangement joins TRBV9 to TRBJ1-2; possible D gene TRBD1, 5 bases. CDR3 length equals 15 residues. The V gene lost 0 bases and the J gene lost 5 bases, with 14 bases spanning the gap. CDR1 SGDLS and CDR2 YYNGEE come from the germline V gene. CDR3 nucleotides: TGTGCCAGCAGCGTAGTAGAAGGGGTTGGATATGGCTACACCTTC. Translated: CASSVVEGVGYGYTF.

V usage is TRBV13 and J usage is TRBJ1-1; D not certain. The CDR3 is made up of 13 amino acids. Germline V CDR1 and CDR2: PRHDT, FYEKMQ (reference sequence). V was clipped by 5 bases and J by 6 bases, with 13 bases between them. The CDR3 nucleotides read TGTGCCAGCAGCCGGAACAGAATGCCTGAAGCTTTCTTT. This encodes CASSRNRMPEAFF.

The chain combines TRBV5-1 with TRBJ2-1, with 8 bases lining up with TRBD1. CDR3 length equals 15 residues. Losses at the gene ends were 4 bases for V and 5 bases for J; bases not matched to a gene: 8. Per germline, CDR1 SGHRS and CDR2 YFSETQ. CDR3 coding DNA: TGCGCCAGCAGCCCTATGTGGGACAGGAACAATGAGCAGTTCTTC. Translating gives CASSPMWDRNNEQFF.

The rearrangement uses TRBV6-5 and TRBJ1-1, with 7 bases matching TRBD1. The V segment lost 6 bases and the J segment 1 base; nucleotides outside the gene matches: 8. The germline gives CDR1 MNHEY, CDR2 SVGAGI. There are 15 residues in the CDR3. CDR3 sequence (DNA): TGTGCCAGCAGGTCCCACCAGGGGGGGAACACTGAAGCTTTCTTT. Its protein product is CASRSHQGGNTEAFF.